The 29 T cell receptor beta chains in this list originate from one sample, sequenced in a study of T cell responses to AZD1222 COVID-19 vaccine. The repertoire was sequenced with immunoSEQ multiplex PCR; TCRdb's copy has only in-frame clones and lacks some. Among some 48,000 clones, just over 85% were seen once, and the ten largest hold around 7%. Sequencing used peripheral blood, obtained 28 days after the second AZD1222 dose. These receptors all stem from an adult who received the AZD1222 COVID-19 vaccine.

The CDR3 loop is CASKRLAGEIGELFF. CDR3 nucleotide sequence: TGTGCCAGCAAACGACTAGCGGGAGAGATCGGGGAGCTGTTTTTT. The chain employs TRBV6-4 and TRBJ2-2; 12 bases align to TRBD2. CDR3 length equals 15 residues. Per germline, CDR1 MRHNA and CDR2 SNTAGT. The ends lost 7 bases at V and 7 bases at J; junction bases unmatched: 7.

This chain links TRBV9 with TRBJ2-3; TRBD1 agrees at 12 bases. The junction had 10 bases not matched to a gene; V was cut back by 0 bases and J by 8 bases. CDR1 SGDLS and CDR2 YYNGEE come from the germline V gene. This CDR3 is 17 amino acids long. The CDR3 DNA is TGTGCCAGCAGCGTAGACGCGGGACAGGGGGCGCAGGGTACGCAGTATTTT. Its translation is CASSVDAGQGAQGTQYF. Full variable domain (outside the CDR3, taken from reference TRBV9 and TRBJ2-3): DSGVTQTPKHLITATGQRVTLRCSPRSGDLSVYWYQQSLDQGLQFLIQYYNGEERAKGNILERFSAQQFPDLHSELNLSSLELGDSALYFCASSVDAGQGAQGTQYFGPGTRLTVL.

This chain uses TRBV13 with TRBJ1-1; D unclear. Trimming removed 6 bases at V and 0 bases at J, with 14 bases between. Germline CDR1 is PRHDT and CDR2 is FYEKMQ (reference sequence). The CDR3 length is 15 residues. This CDR3 is CASRERTDLNTEAFF. In DNA form, the CDR3 reads TGTGCCAGCAGAGAAAGGACGGACTTGAACACTGAAGCTTTCTTT.

This clone is a singleton in its sample. The chain couples TRBV5-4 to TRBJ1-2; D possibly corresponds to TRBD1 (5 bases). CDR1 and CDR2 (germline): SGHNT, YYREEE (reference sequence). Trimming removed 0 bases from V and 4 bases from J, with 10 bases in between. The CDR3 spans 14 residues. CDR3 bases: TGTGCCAGCAGCTTGGTTCAGGGCCGCTATGGCTACACCTTC. This encodes CASSLVQGRYGYTF.

The rearrangement joins TRBV29-1 to TRBJ2-1; 10 nucleotides agree with TRBD2. Unmatched junction bases numbered 6, after V lost 6 bases and J lost 1 base. Germline loops: CDR1 SQVTM, CDR2 ANQGSEA. The CDR3 is 15 residues long. Here the CDR3 DNA reads TGCAGCGTCAAAACTAGCGGGGTTTCCTACAATGAGCAGTTCTTC. Translating it yields CSVKTSGVSYNEQFF.

The V gene is TRBV11-3, the J gene TRBJ2-1; D might be TRBD1 (5 bases). The CDR3 is 16 amino acids. Between the trimmed V and J ends, which lost 0 bases and 3 bases, there was a span of 12 bases. Germline CDR1 SGHNT, CDR2 YENEEA. The CDR3 here is CASSLEQGRVYNEQFF. CDR3 nucleotide sequence: TGTGCCAGCAGCTTAGAGCAGGGAAGAGTCTACAATGAGCAGTTCTTC.

This chain uses TRBV5-1 with TRBJ1-5; 7 bases are shared with TRBD1. CDR1 is SGHRS, CDR2 YFSETQ, per germline. V gave up 0 bases and J gave up 5 bases; unmatched junction bases: 2. This CDR3 spans 14 amino acids. The CDR3 DNA follows: TGCGCCAGCAGCTTGGACAGGGGCGATCAGCCCCAGCATTTT. It yields the protein CASSLDRGDQPQHF.

About this clone itself: A junction boundary mismatches the germline segment, possibly from a read error. The chain carries TRBV27 and TRBJ2-7; D perhaps matches TRBD2 (5 bases). Germline V gene lookup returns CDR1 MNHEY and CDR2 SMNVEV (reference sequence). There are 13 residues in the CDR3. The CDR3 DNA reads TGTGCCAGCAGTTCCCCGGGGTTCTACGTGCAGTACTTC. This sequence encodes CASSSPGFYVQYF.

The chain carries TRBV11-2 and TRBJ1-4; the match to TRBD1 covers 7 bases. Per the germline V gene, CDR1 is SGHAT and CDR2 is FQNNGV. The CDR3 spans 15 residues. The ends lost 1 base at V and 3 bases at J; junction bases unmatched: 2. The CDR3 is CASSLVGTANEKLFF. The CDR3 nucleotides read TGTGCCAGCAGCTTAGTCGGGACAGCTAATGAAAAACTGTTTTTT.

The genes are TRBV7-9 and TRBJ2-7; possibly TRBD1 for D (6 bases). The CDR3 has 12 residues. Germline assignment: CDR1 SEHNR and CDR2 FQNEAQ (reference sequence). V gave up 4 bases and J gave up 4 bases, with 8 bases separating them. CDR3 nucleotide sequence: TGTGCCAGCAGCTCACAGGGTTACGAGCAGTACTTC. Encoded protein: CASSSQGYEQYF.

There are a few counts of this clone. This rearrangement joins TRBV10-3 to TRBJ1-6, with D possibly TRBD1 on 5 matching bases. There are 15 residues in the CDR3. V was clipped by 0 bases and J by 11 bases, with 14 bases between them. Germline V gene lookup returns CDR1 ENHRY and CDR2 SYGVKD. This CDR3 reads CAISESQGEKTPLHF. In DNA form, the CDR3 reads TGTGCCATCAGTGAGTCTCAGGGAGAGAAAACACCCCTCCACTTT.

This clone was seen a single time. The rearrangement links TRBV9 to TRBJ2-2; D is unresolved. Germline CDR1 SGDLS, CDR2 YYNGEE. V was clipped by 1 base and J by 3 bases, with 7 bases between them. The CDR3 length is 14 residues. CDR3 protein: CASSVRLDTGELFF. The CDR3 DNA reads TGTGCCAGCAGCGTACGACTTGACACCGGGGAGCTGTTTTTT.

This chain links TRBV27 with TRBJ2-6; D gene uncertain. The CDR3 is made up of 18 amino acids. Trimming shortened V by 1 base and J by 2 bases, and 15 bases separated the two germline ends. Germline V gives CDR1 MNHEY, CDR2 SMNVEV (reference sequence). The CDR3 bases are TGTGCCAGCAGTTTATTGTCCACCCGGTGGGCTGGGGCCAACGTCCTGACTTTC. Residues: CASSLLSTRWAGANVLTF.

The chain links TRBV28 to TRBJ2-7; a possible D gene is TRBD1 (6 bases). The CDR3 is 13 residues long. The germline V and J ends were trimmed by 8 bases and 6 bases, with 17 bases remaining between them. Germline loops: CDR1 MDHEN, CDR2 SYDVKM. The CDR3 DNA sequence: TGTGCCAGCCTACCGAGGTTAGGGGGCGAGCAGTACTTC. It encodes CASLPRLGGEQYF.

J is TRBJ1-1 and V is TRBV30; possibly TRBD1 for D (5 bases). The V end was cut by 3 bases, the J end by 11 bases, with 19 bases between. CDR3 length equals 13 residues. The germline V gene encodes CDR1 GTSNPN and CDR2 SVGIG (reference sequence). The CDR3 DNA follows: TGTGCCTGGAGCTACGGGACGACGGAAGGTGCTTTCTTT. Translated, it gives CAWSYGTTEGAFF. The full variable domain, completed using reference TRBV30 and TRBJ1-1, is SQTIHQWPATLVQPVGSPLSLECTVEGTSNPNLYWYRQAAGRGLQLLFYSVGIGQISSEVPQNLSASRPQDRQFILSSKKLLLSDSGFYLCAWSYGTTEGAFFGQGTRLTVV.

This clone showed up just once. The CDR3, as DNA: TGCAGCATTAGCGGCACAGATACGCAGTATTTT. Amino acid sequence: CSISGTDTQYF. V gene TRBV29-1 combines with J gene TRBJ2-3; the D gene is possibly TRBD2 (5 bases). The CDR3 is made up of 11 amino acids. Germline V lookup: CDR1 SQVTM, CDR2 ANQGSEA. The V end was cut by 8 bases, the J end by 1 base, with 7 bases between.

V usage is TRBV9 and J usage is TRBJ2-3; no clear D. The germline gives CDR1 SGDLS, CDR2 YYNGEE. The length of the CDR3 is 15 residues. V gave up 0 bases and J gave up 2 bases, with 10 bases separating them. The CDR3 nucleotides are TGTGCCAGCAGCGTAGATGGACGGTACACAGATACGCAGTATTTT. It translates to CASSVDGRYTDTQYF.

The V gene is TRBV20-1, the J gene TRBJ1-3; 10 bases line up with TRBD1. V lost 3 bases and J lost 7; bases outside the gene matches: 3. CDR3 length: 13 amino acids. Germline CDR1 reads DFQATT; CDR2 reads SNEGSKA (reference sequence). In nucleotides, the CDR3 is TGCAGTGCTAGTAGGGGACAGGGGAACACCATATATTTT. Protein: CSASRGQGNTIYF.

The chain couples TRBV7-9 to TRBJ1-1; D is perhaps TRBD1 (5 bases). Looked up from germline, CDR1 is SEHNR and CDR2 is FQNEAQ (reference sequence). Deletions cut 5 bases from V and 2 bases from J, with 12 bases between. This CDR3 spans 14 amino acids. The CDR3 DNA reads TGTGCCAGCAGCCCCGGGACGGAAAACACTGAAGCTTTCTTT. Amino acids: CASSPGTENTEAFF.

The chain recombines TRBV7-9 with TRBJ2-7; D is perhaps TRBD1 (5 bases). Trimming cost V 3 bases and J 0 bases, with 9 bases left between them. Germline CDR1 SEHNR, CDR2 FQNEAQ (reference sequence). The CDR3 is 14 residues long. CDR3 DNA: TGTGCCAGCAGCTTCAAGGGGAACTCCTACGAGCAGTACTTC. It is translated as CASSFKGNSYEQYF.

The CDR3 region is CASSPREGARNEQFF. The DNA for the CDR3 is TGTGCCAGCTCACCAAGGGAGGGGGCGCGGAATGAGCAGTTCTTC. The J gene is TRBJ2-1, the V gene TRBV18; either TRBD1 or TRBD2 may supply D (7 bases each). V was clipped by 2 bases and J by 7 bases, with 15 bases between them. From germline, CDR1 is KGHSH and CDR2 LQKENI. CDR3 length: 15 residues.

The rearrangement uses TRBV11-2 and TRBJ2-3, with TRBD2 matching over 10 bases. CDR3 length equals 19 residues. Germline V gene sequence: CDR1 SGHAT, CDR2 FQNNGV. V lost 1 base, J lost 5 bases, and 15 bases stayed unmatched. The CDR3 sequence is CASSLVGAGASGREDTQYF. Written as DNA, the CDR3 is TGTGCCAGCAGCTTAGTAGGTGCTGGCGCTAGCGGGAGAGAAGATACGCAGTATTTT.

The V gene is TRBV7-2, the J gene TRBJ2-1, with 10 nucleotides matching TRBD2. The J segment lost 1 base and the V segment lost 2 bases, leaving 11 bases of the junction unmatched. Germline-derived CDR1 and CDR2 are SGHTA and FQGNSA. The CDR3 is 19 amino acids. The CDR3 reads CASSLSGASGRGSYNEQFF. In DNA, the CDR3 is TGTGCCAGCAGCTTAAGCGGGGCTAGCGGGAGAGGGTCCTACAATGAGCAGTTCTTC.

V is TRBV15 and J is TRBJ2-5; the D gene is possibly TRBD1 (6 bases). The CDR3 is 16 amino acids. The V gene's germline CDR1 is LNHNV and CDR2 YYDKDF (reference sequence). Trimming cost V 4 bases and J 1 base, with 16 bases left between them. DNA of the CDR3: TGTGCCACCAGCACATCCCTTACAGGGCCCCAAGAGACCCAGTACTTC. Amino acids: CATSTSLTGPQETQYF.

The rearrangement links TRBV5-1 to TRBJ2-7; a possible D gene is TRBD2 (5 bases). Trimming took 4 bases from V and 6 from J, leaving 17 bases between them. The CDR3 is made up of 14 amino acids. CDR1 and CDR2 (germline): SGHRS, YFSETQ. The CDR3 loop is CASSPTASLGEQYF. The CDR3 coding sequence is TGCGCCAGCAGCCCGACGGCTAGCCTCGGCGAGCAGTACTTC.

The chain links TRBV14 to TRBJ2-7; TRBD2 aligns across 7 bases. The V gene's germline CDR1 is SGHDN and CDR2 FVKESK. V trimming: 0 bases; J trimming: 5 bases; junction bases outside the gene matches: 10. The CDR3 has 16 residues. CDR3 coding DNA: TGTGCCAGCAGCCAAGATCGGGGAGGGCGGCTCGACGAGCAGTACTTC. Its translation is CASSQDRGGRLDEQYF.

The genes are TRBV20-1 and TRBJ2-3; 7 bases match TRBD1. Germline values: CDR1 DFQATT, CDR2 SNEGSKA (reference sequence). CDR3 length: 15 residues. Trimming took 3 bases from V and 2 from J; bases not matched to a gene: 8. In DNA, the CDR3 is TGCAGTGCTAGTTCTGGGACAGTGAACACAGATACGCAGTATTTT. Its translation: CSASSGTVNTDTQYF.

CDR3 region: CASSSGQNTGELFF. In nucleotides, the CDR3 is TGTGCCAGCAGCTCGGGACAGAACACCGGGGAGCTGTTTTTT. The J gene is TRBJ2-2, the V gene TRBV7-3; possible D gene TRBD1, 6 bases. The length of the CDR3 is 14 residues. CDR1 and CDR2 from the germline V gene are SGHTA and FQGTGA. Trimming pared 4 bases from V and 1 base from J, leaving 7 bases between.

The V and J genes are TRBV11-2 and TRBJ1-2; the match to TRBD1 covers 11 bases. Germline lookup yields CDR1 SGHAT and CDR2 FQNNGV. The V and J ends lost 5 bases and 8 bases, in that order; junction bases with no gene match: 10. The CDR3 contains 15 residues. The CDR3 nucleotides are TGTGCCAGCAGCCCCCGGACAGGGGGCTTCGAAGGCTACACCTTC. As protein: CASSPRTGGFEGYTF.